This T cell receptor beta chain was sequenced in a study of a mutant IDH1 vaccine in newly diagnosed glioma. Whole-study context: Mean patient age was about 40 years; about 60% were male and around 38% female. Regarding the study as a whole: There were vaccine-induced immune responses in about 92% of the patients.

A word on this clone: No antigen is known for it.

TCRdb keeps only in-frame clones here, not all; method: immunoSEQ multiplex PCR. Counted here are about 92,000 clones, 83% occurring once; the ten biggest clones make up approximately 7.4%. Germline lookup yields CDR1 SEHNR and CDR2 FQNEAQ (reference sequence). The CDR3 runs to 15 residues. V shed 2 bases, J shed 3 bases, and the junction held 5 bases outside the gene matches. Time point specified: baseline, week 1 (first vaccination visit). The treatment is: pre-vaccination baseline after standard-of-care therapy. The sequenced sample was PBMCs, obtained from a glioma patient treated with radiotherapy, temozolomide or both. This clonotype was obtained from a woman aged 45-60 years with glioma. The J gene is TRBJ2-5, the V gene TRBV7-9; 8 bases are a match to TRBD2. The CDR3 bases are TGTGCCAGCAGCTTATTGAGCGGGGGCGAAGAGACCCAGTACTTC. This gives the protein CASSLLSGGEETQYF.